Listed below are T cell receptor beta chains from one sample, sequenced in a study of T cells expressing NK-cell markers. TCRdb reprocessed the 5' RACE reads, keeping one entry per CDR3 protein, no DNA. The sample data list 500,000 to 600,000 distinct CDR3 sequences. Sequenced material: blood T cells: a sorted CD56 or NKG2C T cell subset, CD4+ or CD8+ T cells, or bulk PBMC T cells (not recorded which). The receptors were sampled from a man aged 18 to 29 in good health. CDR3s include the opening cysteine and the closing phenylalanine or tryptophan.

>TRBV28|TRBJ1-1
CASSPGTQNTEAFF
>TRBV7-8|TRBJ2-7
CASSLWTDEQYF
>TRBV4-1|TRBJ2-7
CASSHPTGGLYEQYF
>TRBV5-1|TRBJ1-6
CASSFSTGAKSPLHF
>TRBV20-1|TRBJ2-5
CSAREPTLGETQYF
>TRBV12-3/TRBV12-4|TRBJ2-1
CASSSPLGKDYNEQFF
>TRBV6-5|TRBJ1-2
CASRGGTDYGYTF
>TRBV27|TRBJ2-5
CASSSQGREETQYF
>TRBV6-5|TRBJ2-2
CASIQDRVPGELFF
>TRBV18|TRBJ2-1
CASSPLGTVKGFEQFF
>TRBV4-1|TRBJ2-1
CASSHMRLYNEQFF
>TRBV6-4|TRBJ1-2
CASSDGALSSYGYTF
>TRBV20-1|TRBJ1-2
CSAADRGHGYTF
>TRBV7-8|TRBJ2-3
CASSSTSGRTDTQYF
>TRBV5-1|TRBJ1-1
CASSGDVGMNTEAFF
>TRBV12-3/TRBV12-4|TRBJ1-3
CASSWGVRGSGNTIYF
>TRBV27|TRBJ2-1
CASSFLDRGVRNEQFF
>TRBV29-1|TRBJ2-2
CSVEGLRVAGELFF
>TRBV6-5|TRBJ2-2
CASSILGPGTGELFF
>TRBV10-3|TRBJ1-1
CAISEGGDMTEAFF
>TRBV7-2|TRBJ2-3
CASSLGLGGTDTQYF
>TRBV7-9|TRBJ2-5
CATVTVIETQYF
>TRBV4-3|TRBJ2-7
CASSQDQMSSYEQYF
>TRBV6-2/TRBV6-3|TRBJ2-5
CASSSRGDLLRETQYF
>TRBV20-1|TRBJ2-3
CSAEDRRSNVQLTQYF
>TRBV5-1|TRBJ2-5
CASSLPLAGEGLETQYF
>TRBV29-1|TRBJ2-2
CSVEDDTGELFF
>TRBV3-1|TRBJ2-4
CASSPGLLAKNIQYF
>TRBV20-1|TRBJ2-7
CSARSQSRAHEQYF
>TRBV12-3/TRBV12-4|TRBJ1-5
CASSGGNHPNQPQHF
>TRBV20-1|TRBJ2-1
CSASIPPTNNEQFF
>TRBV9|TRBJ2-3
CASSVGMELGGTDTQYF
>TRBV18|TRBJ2-7
CASSPMGLAGTYEQYF
>TRBV7-2|TRBJ2-4
CASSPRTGDKAKNIQYF
>TRBV12-3/TRBV12-4|TRBJ1-5
CASSLAGATGNQPQHF
>TRBV5-5|TRBJ2-7
CASSWGTGPTYEQYF
>TRBV27|TRBJ2-1
CASNPTAGGLYNEQFF
>TRBV4-2|TRBJ1-1
CASSQEGTGDSEAFF
>TRBV12-3/TRBV12-4|TRBJ1-2
CASSLLEGPFGGYTF
>TRBV29-1|TRBJ2-3
CSVEEGGKTTQYF
>TRBV20-1|TRBJ2-1
CSARLQGAGHNEQFF